The sequence of this TCR beta chain was determined in a study of Ad26.COV2.S vaccination and SARS-CoV-2 variants. Overall study context: Intramuscularly, Ad26.COV2.S was given either once or twice, 56 days apart.

TCRdb's table, derived via immunoSEQ multiplex PCR, lists solely in-frame clones and lacks some. The sample has hundreds of thousands of clones, around nine tenths seen once. Study-wide results and limits: Responses of spike-specific T cells (both CD8+ and CD4+) reportedly showed substantial breadth after vaccination.

Treatment defined: roughly 20 received Ad26.COV2.S at low or high dose, single or two shots; roughly five received placebo; per-sample allocation not given. Day 63 after the first vaccine or placebo injection was the time point for sampling. The study used a vaccine consisting of an Ad26 vector that expressed Wuhan-strain SARS-CoV-2 spike. Turning to this clone: Its specificity is not known.

The TCR comes from a person aged 18-60 years who received the Ad26.COV2.S COVID-19 vaccine or a placebo. The sequences come from peripheral blood, collected in a trial of Ad26.COV2.S vaccine versus placebo.

CDR3 sequence: CASSLEGGRNQPQHF. The CDR3 DNA reads TGTGCCAGCAGTTTGGAGGGAGGGCGCAATCAGCCCCAGCATTTT. The chain joins TRBV28 to TRBJ1-5; D remains ambiguous. Trimming cost V 3 bases and J 2 bases, with 11 bases left between them. The length of the CDR3 is 15 residues. CDR1 is MDHEN, CDR2 SYDVKM, per germline.